Following are 25 T cell receptor beta chains from one sample sequenced in a study of beta chain features in type 1 diabetes. Notes on the study in general: There was a moderate but significant shortening of TCRB CDR3s in all four CD4+ subsets of Type 1 diabetes patients.

Their specific antigens are unknown. Expressed TCRB transcripts were sequenced, since all the RNA that had been isolated was reverse transcribed. Sequencing used immunoSEQ multiplex PCR; TCRdb keeps in-frame clones, though not all of them. The table records about 340,000 clones, roughly 9% of them present only once. The material sequenced was central memory CD4+ T cells from blood. The receptors come from a young man with type 1 diabetes.

This clone was recorded many times. This chain uses TRBV19 with TRBJ1-5; D gene ambiguous. CDR1 is LNHDA, CDR2 SQIVND, per germline (reference sequence). The CDR3 length is 15 residues. Trimming left V 3 bases short and J 1 base short, with 10 bases between. The DNA of the CDR3 is TGTGCCAGTAGTATGGACGGAAGGAGCAATCAGCCCCAGCATTTT. Translated: CASSMDGRSNQPQHF.

V is TRBV2 and J is TRBJ2-7, with unresolved D. V lost 0 bases, J lost 6 bases, and 12 bases lay in between. Germline-derived CDR1 and CDR2 are SNHLY and FYNNEI. The CDR3 loop spans 14 amino acids. The CDR3: CASSEARWVAEQYF. The CDR3 DNA sequence: TGTGCCAGCAGTGAAGCTAGGTGGGTAGCCGAGCAGTACTTC.

This clone was counted between two and nine times. The DNA of the CDR3 is TGTGCCAGCAGTCCCGGACAGGCTAAGTATAATTCACCCCTCCACTTT. This codes for CASSPGQAKYNSPLHF. The V and J genes are TRBV28 and TRBJ1-6, with 7 positions matching TRBD1. From germline, CDR1 is MDHEN and CDR2 SYDVKM. With 5 bases clipped from V and 4 bases from J, the junction kept 8 bases outside the gene matches. CDR3 length: 16 residues.

This clone has only a few counts. This chain joins TRBV28 and TRBJ1-2; 8 bases agree with TRBD1. V lost 7 bases and J lost 8; bases outside the gene matches: 3. The germline V gene has CDR1 MDHEN and CDR2 SYDVKM. The CDR3 runs to 11 residues. The CDR3 protein is CASNDRGGYTF. The CDR3 DNA sequence: TGTGCCAGCAACGACAGGGGAGGCTACACCTTC.

Only a few counts were recorded for this clone. The chain carries TRBV2 and TRBJ2-5, with D perhaps TRBD2 (5 bases). The ends were cut back, 8 bases at V and 0 bases at J, with 10 bases in the middle. There are 13 residues in the CDR3. In germline, CDR1 is SNHLY, CDR2 FYNNEI. Here the CDR3 reads CASSRGYQETQYF. The CDR3 coding sequence is TGTGCCAGCTCCCGAGGGTACCAAGAGACCCAGTACTTC. The whole variable domain, remainder taken from reference TRBV2 and TRBJ2-5, is EPEVTQTPSHQVTQMGQEVILRCVPISNHLYFYWYRQILGQKVEFLVSFYNNEISEKSEIFDDQFSVERPDGSNFTLKIRSTKLEDSAMYFCASSRGYQETQYFGPGTRLLVL.

This clone came up a few times. This rearrangement joins TRBV7-2 to TRBJ2-5, with 10 bases that match TRBD2. The CDR3 length is 15 residues. V lost 5 bases to trimming and J lost 5 bases; unmatched junction nucleotides: 8. The germline V gene encodes CDR1 SGHTA and CDR2 FQGNSA. CDR3 region: CASSLGTSDWETQYF. The CDR3 coding sequence is TGTGCCAGCAGCCTTGGGACTAGCGACTGGGAGACCCAGTACTTC.

The rearrangement links TRBV6-5 to TRBJ2-3; D is ambiguous. The CDR3 totals 13 residues. V gave up 0 bases and J gave up 2 bases, with 3 bases separating them. CDR1 and CDR2 from the germline V gene are MNHEY and SVGAGI. The CDR3 DNA is TGTGCCAGCAGTTACTCGAACACAGATACGCAGTATTTT. Protein product: CASSYSNTDTQYF.

V gene TRBV6-1 combines with J gene TRBJ1-2, with D uncertain. The V end lost 1 base, the J end lost 8 bases, and 11 bases lay between the germline ends. Germline V gene sequence: CDR1 MNHNS, CDR2 SASEGT. The CDR3 length is 13 residues. The CDR3 sequence is CASSEVNPPGYTF. In DNA, the CDR3 is TGTGCCAGCAGTGAAGTTAATCCGCCGGGCTACACCTTC.

The V gene is TRBV2, the J gene TRBJ2-4; D possibly corresponds to TRBD1 (5 bases). The germline CDR1 and CDR2 sequences are SNHLY and FYNNEI. Trimming took off 6 bases at V and 0 bases at J, with 18 bases between the two ends. The CDR3 consists of 17 residues. Written as DNA, the CDR3 is TGTGCCAGCAGACCCAAAGACAGTTTACTAGCCAAAAACATTCAGTACTTC. It codes for CASRPKDSLLAKNIQYF.

This clone was seen a handful of times. This chain links TRBV18 with TRBJ1-5; D is uncertain. The germline V gene has CDR1 KGHSH and CDR2 LQKENI. V gave up 0 bases and J gave up 5 bases, with 8 bases separating them. The CDR3 covers 14 residues. For the CDR3, the DNA is TGTGCCAGCTCACCACCAACGCGTGATCAGCCCCAGCATTTT. Its protein is CASSPPTRDQPQHF.

This clone showed up just once. The rearrangement uses TRBV11-3 and TRBJ2-3; 11 positions agree with TRBD2. CDR1 and CDR2 (germline): SGHNT, YENEEA. Trimming removed 0 bases from V and 3 bases from J; junction bases left unmatched: 5. CDR3 length equals 17 residues. The CDR3 loop is CASSLDPSGGFTDTQYF. CDR3 nucleotide sequence: TGTGCCAGCAGCTTAGATCCTAGCGGGGGGTTTACAGATACGCAGTATTTT.

This chain uses TRBV7-2 with TRBJ2-3; weak D call: TRBD2 (6 bases). The V end was cut by 5 bases, the J end by 0 bases, with 15 bases between. The CDR3 has 16 residues. Germline lookup yields CDR1 SGHTA and CDR2 FQGNSA. The chain's CDR3 is CASSLRGGTSTDTQYF. CDR3 bases: TGTGCCAGCAGCCTTCGGGGAGGAACTAGCACAGATACGCAGTATTTT.

V usage is TRBV18 and J usage is TRBJ1-2, with a tentative D call TRBD1 (5 bases). The length of the CDR3 is 13 residues. V was shortened by 4 bases and J by 13 bases, with 19 bases between the two germline ends. Per germline, CDR1 KGHSH and CDR2 LQKENI. CDR3 bases: TGTGCCAGCTCACACGGACAAGGACCCCTTATCACCTTC. Protein sequence: CASSHGQGPLITF.

The gene calls are TRBV11-3 and TRBJ2-5, with 10 nucleotides matching TRBD2. Trimming took 2 bases from V and 5 from J; bases not matched to a gene: 8. Germline CDR1 SGHNT, CDR2 YENEEA. The CDR3 totals 16 residues. Here the CDR3 DNA reads TGTGCCAGCAGCTTAACAGCGGGGGGGCTCGGCGAGACCCAGTACTTC. Its protein is CASSLTAGGLGETQYF.

This clone occurred a few times. The rearrangement uses TRBV2 and TRBJ1-5; unclear D gene. The CDR3 is 14 residues long. Trimming left V 2 bases short and J 4 bases short, with 9 bases between. CDR1 and CDR2 from the germline V gene are SNHLY and FYNNEI. DNA for the CDR3: TGTGCCAGCAGTGAAAGGCAATGGAATCAGCCCCAGCATTTT. Translated, it gives CASSERQWNQPQHF.

There are a few counts of this clone. CDR3 nucleotides: TGTGCTAGTGGTTTGGGCGTCGATACGCAGTATTTT. Translation gives CASGLGVDTQYF. J is TRBJ2-3 and V is TRBV12-5; no definite D call. CDR1 LGHNT and CDR2 FRNRAP come from the germline V gene. V was pared by 1 base and J by 6 bases, with 5 bases between. The length of the CDR3 is 12 residues.

This clone was picked up a small number of times. The chain combines TRBV11-2 with TRBJ2-3, with a possible D match to TRBD2 (5 bases). From germline, CDR1 is SGHAT and CDR2 FQNNGV. The CDR3 contains 15 residues. Trimming pared 1 base from V and 0 bases from J, leaving 8 bases between. CDR3 sequence: CASSLGGFSTDTQYF. The CDR3 DNA is TGTGCCAGCAGCTTAGGAGGGTTCAGCACAGATACGCAGTATTTT.

This clone has at least ten counts. The chain links TRBV5-6 to TRBJ2-3; D possibly corresponds to TRBD1 (5 bases). The CDR3 runs to 15 residues. CDR1 is SGHDT, CDR2 YYEEEE, per germline. Between the trimmed V and J ends, which lost 0 bases and 4 bases, there was a span of 12 bases. CDR3 sequence: CASSLATVLSDTQYF. Here the CDR3 DNA reads TGTGCCAGCAGCTTGGCGACAGTCCTCTCAGATACGCAGTATTTT.

The V call is TRBV19, the J call TRBJ2-2, with TRBD2 as a possible D gene (5 bases). V lost 3 bases to trimming and J lost 6 bases, with 8 bases between them. CDR3 size: 13 residues. CDR1 and CDR2 from the germline V gene are LNHDA and SQIVND (reference sequence). The CDR3 region is CASSIRGSGELFF. For the CDR3, the DNA is TGTGCCAGTAGTATTCGAGGGTCCGGGGAGCTGTTTTTT.

This clone was seen a few times. DNA for the CDR3: TGTGCCTGGGGGTTTAGCGGTTCCTACGAGCAGTACTTC. The encoded protein is CAWGFSGSYEQYF. This sequence joins TRBV30 and TRBJ2-7; D might be TRBD2 (6 bases). The CDR3 is 13 amino acids. Trimming took off 5 bases at V and 1 base at J, with 12 bases between the two ends. Germline V lookup: CDR1 GTSNPN, CDR2 SVGIG (reference sequence).

The chain uses TRBV29-1 and TRBJ2-7, with 8 bases aligning to TRBD2. Germline CDR1 SQVTM, CDR2 ANQGSEA. Trimming at V came to 1 base and at J to 4 bases, leaving 6 bases not matched to a gene. The CDR3 totals 14 residues. The CDR3 region is CSVEGGLGGYEQYF. The DNA for the CDR3 is TGCAGCGTTGAAGGGGGACTAGGAGGGTACGAGCAGTACTTC.

This clone has at least ten counts. This chain joins TRBV5-4 and TRBJ2-1, with D perhaps TRBD1 or TRBD2 (6 bases each). The CDR3 is 14 residues long. Trimming shortened V by 1 base and J by 8 bases, and 13 bases separated the two germline ends. Germline V lookup: CDR1 SGHNT, CDR2 YYREEE (reference sequence). DNA for the CDR3: TGTGCCAGCAGCTTGCGCCTGGGGGGCGATGAGCAGTTCTTC. The encoded protein is CASSLRLGGDEQFF. Variable domain in full (rest from reference TRBV5-4 and TRBJ2-1): ETGVTQSPTHLIKTRGQQVTLRCSSQSGHNTVSWYQQALGQGPQFIFQYYREEENGRGNFPPRFSGLQFPNYSSELNVNALELDDSALYLCASSLRLGGDEQFFGPGTRLTVL.

This clone has just a few counts. The rearrangement links TRBV9 to TRBJ2-3; 7 positions agree with TRBD2. Germline values: CDR1 SGDLS, CDR2 YYNGEE. The CDR3 extends over 13 amino acids. V lost 0 bases to trimming and J lost 8 bases; unmatched junction nucleotides: 3. CDR3 nucleotide sequence: TGTGCCAGCAGCGTAGCTACGGGGGGTACGCAGTATTTT. This codes for CASSVATGGTQYF.

The chain links TRBV6-5 to TRBJ2-7, with D perhaps TRBD1 (5 bases). The CDR3 is 14 residues long. CDR1 and CDR2 (germline): MNHEY, SVGAGI. Trimming removed 5 bases from V and 2 bases from J, with 13 bases in between. In DNA, the CDR3 is TGTGCCAGCAGTCCACCCACAGGAACCTACGAGCAGTACTTC. It encodes CASSPPTGTYEQYF.

Only a few counts were recorded for this clone. V and J are TRBV5-6 and TRBJ2-1; D is undetermined. The V and J ends lost 2 bases and 4 bases respectively, with 10 bases between them. CDR1 is SGHDT, CDR2 YYEEEE, per germline. This CDR3 is 14 amino acids long. The CDR3 DNA reads TGTGCCAGCAGCTTCCGAGCACAGTACAATGAGCAGTTCTTC. Its translation is CASSFRAQYNEQFF.